Listed below are T cell receptor beta chains from one sample, sequenced in a study of blood T cell repertoires in COVID-19. Sequencing used immunoSEQ multiplex PCR; TCRdb keeps in-frame clones, though not all of them. This table holds tens of thousands of clones, around 84% found once. The sequenced sample was peripheral blood. The origin of the receptors is a man aged 50 or older with active COVID-19. Both conserved end residues are part of each CDR3. D genes are given only for firm matches. For some rows the clone size is stated as once, few or many, or as a class when expanded; others skip it.

TRBD1	15	TRBV7-8	TRBJ1-4	-	TGTGCCAGCAGCGACCAGACAGGGATCGAGGAAAAACTGTTTTTT	CASSDQTGIEEKLFF
TRBD2	14	TRBV9	TRBJ2-3	-	TGTGCCAGCAGCGTGCCCGGGACTAGGGCTACGCAGTATTTT	CASSVPGTRATQYF
TRBD2	17	TRBV3-1/TRBV3-2	TRBJ2-1	once	TGTGCCAGCAGCCAAGGGCCTAACAGCGGGGGGAGAGATGAGCAGTTCTTC	CASSQGPNSGGRDEQFF
-	13	TRBV27	TRBJ1-5	-	TGTGCCAGCAGTTTGATATCGGGACAGCCCCAGCATTTT	CASSLISGQPQHF
-	13	TRBV7-9	TRBJ2-5	-	TGTGCCAGCAGCCTCTCCCGCGGGGAGACCCAGTACTTC	CASSLSRGETQYF
-	19	TRBV5-5	TRBJ1-3	-	TGTGCCAGCAGCTTGCTTTTTGTCCCTCAGGGGAGCTCTGGAAACACCATATATTTT	CASSLLFVPQGSSGNTIYF
TRBD1	15	TRBV27	TRBJ1-1	-	TGTGCCAGCAGTTTCCTCTGGGGACAGGGAACTGAAGCTTTCTTT	CASSFLWGQGTEAFF
TRBD1	13	TRBV2	TRBJ2-7	-	TGTGCCAGCAGAGGACAGGGGGCCTACGAGCAGTACTTC	CASRGQGAYEQYF
-	14	TRBV18	TRBJ1-3	-	TGTGCCAGCTCAGTACCGAGCTCTGGAAACACCATATATTTT	CASSVPSSGNTIYF
-	15	TRBV5-4	TRBJ2-6	-	TGTGCCAGCAGCTTGGGCGGGACCGGGGCCAACGTCCTGACTTTC	CASSLGGTGANVLTF
TRBD2	15	TRBV5-6	TRBJ2-7	-	TGTGCCAGCAGCCGATCAGGGACTATCCCCTACGAGCAGTACTTC	CASSRSGTIPYEQYF
-	13	TRBV5-4	TRBJ2-7	-	TGTGCCAGCAGCTTACTGACAGGTTACGAGCAGTACTTC	CASSLLTGYEQYF
-	12	TRBV6-6	TRBJ2-5	-	TGTGCCAGCAGTCCACAGCAAGAGACCCAGTACTTC	CASSPQQETQYF
-	15	TRBV4-3	TRBJ2-5	-	TGCGCCAGCAGCCAAGATTCAACAGTCCAAGAGACCCAGTACTTC	CASSQDSTVQETQYF
-	16	TRBV5-1	TRBJ1-4	-	TGCGCCAGCAGCTTGGGCTTGGGGGGAACTAATGAAAAACTGTTTTTT	CASSLGLGGTNEKLFF
TRBD1	15	TRBV12-5	TRBJ2-7	-	TGTGCTAGTGGTTTGGCCGGGACAGACTTTTACGAGCAGTACTTC	CASGLAGTDFYEQYF
-	12	TRBV4-1	TRBJ2-3	once	TGCGCCAGCAGCGGCAGCACAGATACGCAGTATTTT	CASSGSTDTQYF
-	15	TRBV9	TRBJ2-5	-	TGTGCCAGCAGCGCCAACTTGGGGGGACCCGGGACCCAGTACTTC	CASSANLGGPGTQYF
-	15	TRBV15	TRBJ2-5	-	TGTGCCACCAGCAGAGATGGCAGGGGGAGGGAGACCCAGTACTTC	CATSRDGRGRETQYF
-	13	TRBV5-1	TRBJ1-2	-	TGCGCCAGCAGCTTGGGCAGGGCAGAGGGCTACACCTTC	CASSLGRAEGYTF
TRBD1	14	TRBV28	TRBJ2-7	-	TGTGCCAGCAGCCCAGGACAGGGGCGGTACGAGCAGTACTTC	CASSPGQGRYEQYF
TRBD2	14	TRBV27	TRBJ2-1	few	TGTGCCAGCAGCTGGACTAGTGAAGGCAATGAGCAGTTCTTC	CASSWTSEGNEQFF
TRBD2	16	TRBV5-4	TRBJ2-5	-	TGTGCCAGCAGCTTGGGTCGAGCGGGGGGTCAAGAGACCCAGTACTTC	CASSLGRAGGQETQYF
-	14	TRBV5-6	TRBJ2-1	-	TGTGCCAGCAGCTTGGGTTGGGCGCCCTTAGGCAGGTTCTTC	CASSLGWAPLGRFF
-	16	TRBV6-5	TRBJ2-7	-	TGTGCCAGCAGTTACTCGTGGCGGATAAGCTCCTACGAGCAGTACTTC	CASSYSWRISSYEQYF
-	12	TRBV7-5	TRBJ2-7	-	TGTGTCAGAAGCCCGGGACAGGACGGACAGTACTTC	CVRSPGQDGQYF
-	13	TRBV19	TRBJ1-6	few	TGTGCCAGGACCCAGGAGGGGAATTCACCCCTCCACTTT	CARTQEGNSPLHF
-	17	TRBV4-1	TRBJ2-4	-	TGCGCCAGCAGCCAAGAGATCGCAGGGTTCAAGTCGAACATTCAGTACTTC	CASSQEIAGFKSNIQYF
TRBD1	16	TRBV15	TRBJ1-2	-	TGTGCCACCAGCAGAGATGGGAACAGGGGAAACTATGGCTACACCTTC	CATSRDGNRGNYGYTF
TRBD1	14	TRBV19	TRBJ1-5	once	TGTGCCAGTAATTTCGGACAGGGCGGTCAGCCCCAGCATTTT	CASNFGQGGQPQHF
TRBD2	18	TRBV7-2	TRBJ2-3	-	TGTGCCAGCAGCTTAGACTCGGCTAGCGGGGGGGCGACAGATACGCAGTATTTT	CASSLDSASGGATDTQYF
-	13	TRBV11-2	TRBJ2-5	-	TGTGCCAGCAGCCCGTCGGCAGGGGAGACCCAGTACTTC	CASSPSAGETQYF
-	15	TRBV5-1	TRBJ2-7	-	TGCGCCAGCAGCCCGGAGGGGGACAGCTCCTACGAGCAGTACTTC	CASSPEGDSSYEQYF
TRBD1	15	TRBV19	TRBJ1-1	-	TGTGCCAGTAGTTCGTGGACAGGAGGAAACACTGAAGCTTTCTTT	CASSSWTGGNTEAFF
-	16	TRBV14	TRBJ1-3	-	TGTGCCAGCAGCCGGCCCGGGGAGGGAAGAGGAAACACCATATATTTT	CASSRPGEGRGNTIYF
TRBD1	14	TRBV28	TRBJ1-2	-	TGTGCCAGCAGTCGCAGACAGGGTTGGTATGGCTACACCTTC	CASSRRQGWYGYTF
-	16	TRBV28	TRBJ2-5	-	-	CASSSSGQGEEETQYF
TRBD2	16	TRBV10-3	TRBJ2-5	-	TGTGCCATCAGTGCCGTCGGGACTAGCGGGGGGGAGACCCAGTACTTC	CAISAVGTSGGETQYF
TRBD1	14	TRBV7-9	TRBJ2-2	-	TGTGCCAGCATACAGGGGACGAACACCGGGGAGCTGTTTTTT	CASIQGTNTGELFF
TRBD2	15	TRBV18	TRBJ2-7	-	TGTGCCAGCTCACCGAGACTAGCGGCTATTTACGAGCAGTACTTC	CASSPRLAAIYEQYF
-	12	TRBV12-3/TRBV12-4	TRBJ2-7	-	TGTGCCAGCAGTTTCCCCGGGAACGAGCAGTACTTC	CASSFPGNEQYF
-	14	TRBV6-5	TRBJ2-2	-	TGTGCCAGCAGGGGCCAGTCGAACACCGGGGAGCTGTTTTTT	CASRGQSNTGELFF
-	14	TRBV10-3	TRBJ2-5	-	TGTGCCATCAGTGAGTCATATAGCGGAGAGACCCAGTACTTC	CAISESYSGETQYF
-	15	TRBV7-2	TRBJ2-7	-	TGTGCCAGCACTTCAGGCGGCGGGGGACACTACGAGCAGTACTTC	CASTSGGGGHYEQYF
-	16	TRBV6-6	TRBJ1-3	-	TGTGCCAGCAGTTACGGCCCCGGGGGGGTGAGAAACACCATATATTTT	CASSYGPGGVRNTIYF
-	14	TRBV12-5	TRBJ2-7	-	TGTGCTAGTGGTTTGGGATTATCGGCCTACGAGCAGTACTTC	CASGLGLSAYEQYF
TRBD2	17	TRBV27	TRBJ2-3	-	TGTGCCAGCAGTTTGGCTAGCGGGGGGCCCAGCACAGATACGCAGTATTTT	CASSLASGGPSTDTQYF
-	13	TRBV28	TRBJ1-1	-	TGTGCCAGCATCCCTCTTAGGAGCACTGAAGCTTTCTTT	CASIPLRSTEAFF
-	15	TRBV7-9	TRBJ1-3	-	TGTGCCAGCAGCCGGACCGGGGACATAGGAAACACCATATATTTT	CASSRTGDIGNTIYF
-	14	TRBV6-5	TRBJ2-5	-	TGTGCCAGCAGTTCCCTTCGGGGTGCAGAGACCCAGTACTTC	CASSSLRGAETQYF
TRBD1	15	TRBV10-1	TRBJ2-1	once	TGCGCCAGCAGTGAGTCCCGGACAGGGGAAGATGAGCAGTTCTTC	CASSESRTGEDEQFF
TRBD1	17	TRBV3-1/TRBV3-2	TRBJ2-3	-	TGTGCCAGCAGCCAAGAATCAGGGGGCCCCAGCACAGATACGCAGTATTTT	CASSQESGGPSTDTQYF
TRBD2	16	TRBV14	TRBJ2-7	-	TGTGCCAGCAGCCTAAGGCCCTCGGCGGGGGGCTACGAGCAGTACTTC	CASSLRPSAGGYEQYF
TRBD2	15	TRBV5-4	TRBJ2-7	-	TGTGCCAGCAGCTTGGATAGCGGGAGCTCCTACGAGCAGTACTTC	CASSLDSGSSYEQYF
-	15	TRBV27	TRBJ2-2	few	TGTGCCAGCAGTTCCTCTAATGTTAACACCGGGGAGCTGTTTTTT	CASSSSNVNTGELFF
TRBD2	16	TRBV7-8	TRBJ2-1	-	TGTGCCAGCAGCTTAGGACTAGCGGGGGACTACAATGAGCAGTTCTTC	CASSLGLAGDYNEQFF